The clone carrying this T cell receptor (beta chain) was observed a handful of times. The antigen is undetermined. V lost 1 base and J 0 bases, leaving 8 bases between the germline ends. The germline V gene has CDR1 SGHNT and CDR2 YYREEE (reference sequence). The CDR3 runs 15 residues. This entry is derived from a study of cytomegalovirus exposure and HLA in healthy donors. Findings and caveats of the study: Most of the TCR beta V segments (in an earlier analysis) were productive either about 87% or about 30% of the time.

The study ran its PCR with 60 Vbeta and 13 Jbeta primers. The data were produced by immunoSEQ multiplex PCR, yet TCRdb's version contains in-frame clones alone and is incomplete. The table records 95,000 to 150,000 clones, over 80% of them present only once. Sequenced input: PBMCs. The chain has TRBV5-4 and TRBJ2-1, with a tentative D call TRBD1 (5 bases). The receptor was derived from a young man in good health and CMV-seronegative. The CDR3 region is CASSLQGSSYNEQFF. The DNA of the CDR3 is TGTGCCAGCAGCTTGCAGGGCAGCTCCTACAATGAGCAGTTCTTC. The variable domain in full, with the rest retrieved from reference TRBV5-4 and TRBJ2-1, is ETGVTQSPTHLIKTRGQQVTLRCSSQSGHNTVSWYQQALGQGPQFIFQYYREEENGRGNFPPRFSGLQFPNYSSELNVNALELDDSALYLCASSLQGSSYNEQFFGPGTRLTVL.